These 25 T cell receptor beta chains were all obtained from the same sample, sequenced in a study of cytomegalovirus exposure and HLA in healthy donors. This table comes from immunoSEQ multiplex PCR, and its TCRdb copy is limited to in-frame clones, with some not included. Here the sample spans about 180,000 clones, 85% being singletons. The sequenced material came from PBMCs. These receptors were collected from a man aged 18 to 29 in good health and CMV-seropositive.

This sequence joins TRBV28 and TRBJ1-1; maybe TRBD1 (6 bases). Germline V gene sequence: CDR1 MDHEN, CDR2 SYDVKM. With 4 bases removed from V and 3 bases from J, the gap between germline ends came to 18 bases. The CDR3 is made up of 16 amino acids. The DNA for the CDR3 is TGTGCCAGCAGTTCTCCGGGGGGCGCGCCGGACACTGAAGCTTTCTTT. It is translated as CASSSPGGAPDTEAFF.

This rearrangement joins TRBV28 to TRBJ2-5, with 11 bases matching TRBD2. The V segment lost 3 bases and the J segment 4 bases; nucleotides outside the gene matches: 22. Germline CDR1 is MDHEN and CDR2 is SYDVKM. The CDR3 is 21 residues long. For the CDR3, the DNA is TGTGCCAGCAGTTTGACCGTAATCCTAGCGGGGGGCTCAGGGACCCGAGAGACCCAGTACTTC. The encoded protein is CASSLTVILAGGSGTRETQYF. The full variable domain, completed using reference TRBV28 and TRBJ2-5, is DVKVTQSSRYLVKRTGEKVFLECVQDMDHENMFWYRQDPGLGLRLIYFSYDVKMKEKGDIPEGYSVSREKKERFSLILESASTNQTSMYLCASSLTVILAGGSGTRETQYFGPGTRLLVL.

The chain is built from TRBV28 and TRBJ1-1; a possible D gene is TRBD1 (5 bases). CDR1 and CDR2 (germline): MDHEN, SYDVKM. Trimming removed 7 bases at V and 4 bases at J, with 22 bases between. The CDR3 runs 16 residues. DNA for the CDR3: TGTGCCAGCACCGGATCAGGGTTAAGAGATGGCACTGAAGCTTTCTTT. Translation gives CASTGSGLRDGTEAFF.

CDR3 bases: TGTGCCAGCAGCCAATTGGGCGGGAGTAAGACAGATACGCAGTATTTT. The encoded protein is CASSQLGGSKTDTQYF. J is TRBJ2-3 and V is TRBV4-2; TRBD2 agrees at 7 bases. Germline assignment: CDR1 LGHNA and CDR2 YNFKEQ. The CDR3 has 16 amino acids. V was clipped by 2 bases and J by 3 bases; unmatched bases: 8.

V and J are TRBV15 and TRBJ2-3; 10 bases align to TRBD2. Per the germline V gene, CDR1 is LNHNV and CDR2 is YYDKDF (reference sequence). The CDR3 sequence is 15 residues long. V was clipped by 5 bases and J by 1 base; unmatched bases: 3. The CDR3 sequence is CATSRGTSGTDTQYF. CDR3 DNA: TGTGCCACCAGCCGAGGGACTAGCGGCACAGATACGCAGTATTTT.

Only one count was recorded for this clone. The CDR3: CASSWGTGGYEQYF. DNA for the CDR3: TGTGCCAGCAGCTGGGGGACAGGGGGCTACGAGCAGTACTTC. The chain employs TRBV5-6 and TRBJ2-7; 11 nucleotides align to TRBD1. The V and J ends lost 3 bases and 3 bases, in that order; junction bases with no gene match: 2. The CDR3 runs 14 residues. The germline CDR1 and CDR2 sequences are SGHDT and YYEEEE.

This clone occurred a few times. This chain joins TRBV4-1 and TRBJ1-1; weak D call: TRBD1 (6 bases). There are 15 residues in the CDR3. With 5 bases removed from V and 5 bases from J, the gap between germline ends came to 18 bases. CDR1 and CDR2 from the germline V gene are MGHRA and YSYEKL. The CDR3 spells CASSGGGGRTTEAFF. The DNA of the CDR3 is TGCGCCAGCAGCGGGGGCGGAGGTCGAACAACTGAAGCTTTCTTT.

This clone was counted once. The rearrangement uses TRBV28 and TRBJ2-1, with 10 bases identical to TRBD2. Unmatched junction bases numbered 8, after V lost 3 bases and J lost 6 bases. CDR1 is MDHEN and CDR2 is SYDVKM in the germline V gene. This CDR3 contains 16 residues. The CDR3, as DNA: TGTGCCAGCAGTTTGCCCCTAGCGGGAGTAAGCAATGAGCAGTTCTTC. It translates to CASSLPLAGVSNEQFF.

The rearrangement joins TRBV7-3 to TRBJ1-5, with a possible D match to TRBD1 (5 bases). Deletions cut 0 bases from V and 6 bases from J, with 21 bases between. This CDR3 region has 18 residues. Germline V gives CDR1 SGHTA, CDR2 FQGTGA. The CDR3 sequence is CASSLTYRRGSVVQPQHF. The CDR3 DNA reads as TGTGCCAGCAGCTTAACCTATAGGAGGGGATCGGTAGTTCAGCCCCAGCATTTT.

This chain links TRBV9 with TRBJ1-5, with 9 bases fitting TRBD1. This CDR3 has 15 amino acids. Germline trimming cut 3 bases from V and 7 bases from J; bases unmatched to any gene: 8. Germline CDR1 and CDR2: SGDLS and YYNGEE. The CDR3 loop reads CASSATGQGGQPQHF. CDR3 sequence (DNA): TGTGCCAGCAGCGCGACGGGACAGGGAGGGCAGCCCCAGCATTTT.

This chain links TRBV30 with TRBJ2-7; a weak D match, TRBD1 (6 bases). CDR1 GTSNPN and CDR2 SVGIG come from the germline V gene (reference sequence). The germline V and J ends were trimmed by 3 bases and 3 bases, with 12 bases remaining between them. This CDR3 is 13 amino acids long. This CDR3 reads CAWRDRRLYEQYF. CDR3 DNA: TGTGCCTGGAGGGACAGAAGGCTCTACGAGCAGTACTTC.

The chain links TRBV27 to TRBJ2-6; D call uncertain. The CDR3 runs 17 residues. V was clipped by 2 bases and J by 2 bases, with 13 bases between them. Germline lookup yields CDR1 MNHEY and CDR2 SMNVEV (reference sequence). CDR3 sequence: CASSLALLGAGANVLTF. DNA of the CDR3: TGTGCCAGCAGTTTAGCACTGCTAGGCGCTGGGGCCAACGTCCTGACTTTC.

The chain links TRBV6-5 to TRBJ2-3, with D unresolved. Germline CDR1 reads MNHEY; CDR2 reads SVGAGI. The CDR3 is made up of 14 amino acids. V was clipped by 0 bases and J by 3 bases, with 7 bases between them. The CDR3 DNA follows: TGTGCCAGCAGTTACTCCCTCGAGACAGATACGCAGTATTTT. It is translated as CASSYSLETDTQYF.

V is TRBV5-1 and J is TRBJ2-7, with 8 bases lining up with TRBD2. V trimming: 3 bases; J trimming: 1 base; junction bases outside the gene matches: 6. Germline CDR1 reads SGHRS; CDR2 reads YFSETQ. The CDR3 consists of 15 residues. The DNA of the CDR3 is TGCGCCAGCAGCTGGGGAATAGCGGGATCCTACGAGCAGTACTTC. Amino acids: CASSWGIAGSYEQYF. Complete variable domain (other parts from reference TRBV5-1 and TRBJ2-7): KAGVTQTPRYLIKTRGQQVTLSCSPISGHRSVSWYQQTPGQGLQFLFEYFSETQRNKGNFPGRFSGRQFSNSRSEMNVSTLELGDSALYLCASSWGIAGSYEQYFGPGTRLTVT.

In this sample, this clone turned up once. The CDR3 nucleotides read TGTGCCGGAGGTGGCGGGGGACGGAGGAACACTGAAGCTTTCTTT. Its protein is CAGGGGGRRNTEAFF. The chain combines TRBV28 with TRBJ1-1, with a tentative D call TRBD1 (5 bases). The V gene lost 11 bases and the J gene lost 1 base, with 20 bases spanning the gap. Germline V gene sequence: CDR1 MDHEN, CDR2 SYDVKM. This CDR3 is built from 15 residues.

This rearrangement joins TRBV30 to TRBJ2-1; possibly TRBD1 for D (7 bases). Germline V lookup: CDR1 GTSNPN, CDR2 SVGIG (reference sequence). With 8 bases removed from V and 3 bases from J, the gap between germline ends came to 14 bases. CDR3 length: 13 amino acids. The CDR3, as DNA: TGTGCCGGCTCAGGGGGGAACTACAATGAGCAGTTCTTC. This translates into CAGSGGNYNEQFF.

V is TRBV9 and J is TRBJ2-1; 10 bases match TRBD2. There are 16 residues in the CDR3. Germline CDR1 is SGDLS and CDR2 is YYNGEE. J lost 7 bases, V lost 0 bases, and 7 bases had no gene match. This CDR3 reads CASSVASLAGVNEQFF. CDR3 bases: TGTGCCAGCAGCGTAGCTTCGCTAGCGGGGGTGAATGAGCAGTTCTTC.

The sample holds many counts of this clone. The chain is built from TRBV7-8 and TRBJ1-5; D may be TRBD1 (5 bases). Germline V lookup: CDR1 SGHVS, CDR2 FQNEAQ. This CDR3 has 14 residues. With 5 bases removed from V and 4 bases from J, the gap between germline ends came to 12 bases. CDR3 region: CASSPRQPNQPQHF. The CDR3 coding sequence is TGTGCCAGCAGCCCACGACAGCCTAATCAGCCCCAGCATTTT.

The chain is built from TRBV2 and TRBJ2-7; weak D call: TRBD2 (6 bases). Germline CDR1 reads SNHLY; CDR2 reads FYNNEI. Trimming took off 6 bases at V and 0 bases at J, with 9 bases between the two ends. The CDR3 sequence is 13 residues long. In DNA form, the CDR3 reads TGTGCCAGCAGAGGACTAAGCTCCTACGAGCAGTACTTC. It translates to CASRGLSSYEQYF.

This chain links TRBV5-1 with TRBJ2-3; 9 positions agree with TRBD2. Unmatched junction bases numbered 16, after V lost 4 bases and J lost 7 bases. CDR3 length equals 17 residues. Germline values: CDR1 SGHRS, CDR2 YFSETQ. CDR3 amino acids: CASSTDVGSGGRNTQYF. The CDR3 DNA follows: TGCGCCAGCAGCACCGACGTGGGGAGCGGGGGGCGTAATACGCAGTATTTT.

The genes are TRBV7-9 and TRBJ2-2, with 9 positions matching TRBD2. V was pared by 1 base and J by 4 bases, with 1 base of the junction left unmatched. CDR1 is SEHNR and CDR2 is FQNEAQ in the germline V gene (reference sequence). The CDR3 is made up of 15 amino acids. This CDR3 is CASSLVLAGTGELFF. DNA for the CDR3: TGTGCCAGCAGCTTAGTACTAGCGGGCACCGGGGAGCTGTTTTTT.

The rearrangement links TRBV20-1 to TRBJ1-1; D is unresolved. The CDR3 is 10 amino acids. In germline, CDR1 is DFQATT, CDR2 SNEGSKA (reference sequence). V lost 3 bases and J lost 3, with 2 bases in between. CDR3: CSASYTEAFF. The DNA for the CDR3 is TGCAGTGCTAGCTACACTGAAGCTTTCTTT.

This sequence joins TRBV7-9 and TRBJ1-1, with TRBD1 matching 7 bases. The CDR3 length is 15 residues. V lost 5 bases and J lost 3; bases outside the gene matches: 9. Per the germline V gene, CDR1 is SEHNR and CDR2 is FQNEAQ (reference sequence). The CDR3 nucleotides are TGTGCCAGCAGCCCGGAGACAGGGATGGACACTGAAGCTTTCTTT. Protein: CASSPETGMDTEAFF.

The chain recombines TRBV27 with TRBJ2-3, with 7 bases identical to TRBD2. CDR1 MNHEY and CDR2 SMNVEV come from the germline V gene (reference sequence). There are 16 residues in the CDR3. Trimming took 2 bases from V and 4 from J; bases not matched to a gene: 9. CDR3 protein: CASSLGGWGGPDTQYF. The DNA for the CDR3 is TGTGCCAGCAGTTTAGGAGGATGGGGGGGACCAGATACGCAGTATTTT.

CDR3 nucleotides: TGTGCCAGCAGCACAGGACAGGGGGCGGACCAAGAGACCCAGTACTTC. This codes for CASSTGQGADQETQYF. The chain combines TRBV7-9 with TRBJ2-5, with 11 bases lining up with TRBD1. CDR3 size: 16 residues. The J segment lost 0 bases and the V segment lost 5 bases, leaving 5 bases of the junction unmatched. From germline, CDR1 is SEHNR and CDR2 FQNEAQ (reference sequence).